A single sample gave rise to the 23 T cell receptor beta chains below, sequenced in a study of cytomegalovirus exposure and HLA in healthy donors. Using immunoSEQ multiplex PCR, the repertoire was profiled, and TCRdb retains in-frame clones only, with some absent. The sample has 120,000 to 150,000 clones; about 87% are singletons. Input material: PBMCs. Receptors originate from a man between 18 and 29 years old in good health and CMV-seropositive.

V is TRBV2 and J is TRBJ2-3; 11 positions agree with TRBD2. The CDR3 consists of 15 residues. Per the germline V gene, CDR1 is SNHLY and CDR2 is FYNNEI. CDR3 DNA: TGTGTTTCCCTCACTAGCGGGGGCCCCACAGATACGCAGTATTTT. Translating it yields CVSLTSGGPTDTQYF.

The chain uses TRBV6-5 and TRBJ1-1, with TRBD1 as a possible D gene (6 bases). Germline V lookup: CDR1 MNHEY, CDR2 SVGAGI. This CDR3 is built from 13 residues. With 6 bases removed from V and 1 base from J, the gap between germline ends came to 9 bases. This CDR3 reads CASRNRENTEAFF. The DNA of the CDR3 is TGTGCCAGCAGGAACAGGGAGAACACTGAAGCTTTCTTT.

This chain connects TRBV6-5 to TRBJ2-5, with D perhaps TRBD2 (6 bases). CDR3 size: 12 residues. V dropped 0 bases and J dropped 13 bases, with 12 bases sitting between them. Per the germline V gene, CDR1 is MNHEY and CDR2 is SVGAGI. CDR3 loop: CASSYSTGELYF. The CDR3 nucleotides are TGTGCCAGCAGTTACTCGACGGGGGAATTGTACTTC.

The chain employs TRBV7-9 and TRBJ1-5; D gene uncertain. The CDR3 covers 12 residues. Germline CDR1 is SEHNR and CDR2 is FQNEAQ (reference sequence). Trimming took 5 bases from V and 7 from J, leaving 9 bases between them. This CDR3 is CASSPVLQPQHF. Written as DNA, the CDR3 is TGTGCCAGCAGCCCCGTCCTCCAGCCCCAGCATTTT.

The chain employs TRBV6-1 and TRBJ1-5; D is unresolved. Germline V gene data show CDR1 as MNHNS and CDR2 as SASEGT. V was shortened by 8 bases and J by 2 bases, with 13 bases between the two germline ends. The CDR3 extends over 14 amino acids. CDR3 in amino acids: CASQEGFGNQPQHF. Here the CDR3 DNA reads TGTGCCAGCCAAGAGGGATTTGGCAATCAGCCCCAGCATTTT.

In DNA form, the CDR3 reads TGCGCCAGCAGCTCACTGGGACAGTTAAACTCTGGAAACACCATATATTTT. Translation: CASSSLGQLNSGNTIYF. V is TRBV5-1 and J is TRBJ1-3, with TRBD1 matching over 7 bases. CDR3 size: 17 residues. V trimming: 3 bases; J trimming: 0 bases; junction bases outside the gene matches: 9. Germline V CDR1 and CDR2: SGHRS, YFSETQ.

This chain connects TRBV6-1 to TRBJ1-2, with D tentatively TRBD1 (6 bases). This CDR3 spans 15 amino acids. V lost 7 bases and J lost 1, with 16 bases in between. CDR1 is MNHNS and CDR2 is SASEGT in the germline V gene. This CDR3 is CASTPGGARNYGYTF. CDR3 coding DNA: TGTGCCAGCACCCCGGGGGGGGCCCGTAACTATGGCTACACCTTC.

This CDR3 is CASSVSAGLTYGYTF. For the CDR3, the DNA is TGTGCCAGCTCAGTTTCGGCAGGGCTAACCTATGGCTACACCTTC. The chain couples TRBV18 to TRBJ1-2; the D gene is possibly TRBD1 (5 bases). There are 15 residues in the CDR3. V shed 5 bases and J shed 4 bases, with 17 bases lying between them. The V gene's germline CDR1 is KGHSH and CDR2 LQKENI.

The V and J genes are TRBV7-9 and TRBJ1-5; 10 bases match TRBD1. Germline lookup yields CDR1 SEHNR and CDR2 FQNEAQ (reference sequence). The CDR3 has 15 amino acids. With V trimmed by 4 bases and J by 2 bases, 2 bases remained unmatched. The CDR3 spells CASSSGTGGNQPQHF. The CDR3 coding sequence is TGTGCCAGCAGCTCCGGGACAGGGGGCAATCAGCCCCAGCATTTT.

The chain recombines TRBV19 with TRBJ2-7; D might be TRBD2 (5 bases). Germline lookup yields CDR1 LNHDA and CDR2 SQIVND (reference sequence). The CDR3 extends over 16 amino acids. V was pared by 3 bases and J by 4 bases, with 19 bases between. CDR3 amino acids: CASSIERAHLTYEQYF. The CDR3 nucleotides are TGTGCCAGTAGTATTGAGAGGGCCCACTTAACATACGAGCAGTACTTC.

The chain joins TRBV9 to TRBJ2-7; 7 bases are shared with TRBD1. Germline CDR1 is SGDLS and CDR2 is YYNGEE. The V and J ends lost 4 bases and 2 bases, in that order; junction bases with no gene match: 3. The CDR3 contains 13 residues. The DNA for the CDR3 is TGTGCCAGCAGCTCCCAGGGGGCCTACGAGCAGTACTTC. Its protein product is CASSSQGAYEQYF. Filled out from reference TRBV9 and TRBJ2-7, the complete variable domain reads DSGVTQTPKHLITATGQRVTLRCSPRSGDLSVYWYQQSLDQGLQFLIQYYNGEERAKGNILERFSAQQFPDLHSELNLSSLELGDSALYFCASSSQGAYEQYFGPGTRLTVT.

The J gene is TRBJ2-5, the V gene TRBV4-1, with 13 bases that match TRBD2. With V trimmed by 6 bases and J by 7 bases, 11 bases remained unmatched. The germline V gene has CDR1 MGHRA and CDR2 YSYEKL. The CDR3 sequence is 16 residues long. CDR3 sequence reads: CASRLTSGGPDGTQYF. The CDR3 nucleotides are TGCGCCAGCAGGCTGACTAGCGGGGGGCCGGACGGGACCCAGTACTTC.

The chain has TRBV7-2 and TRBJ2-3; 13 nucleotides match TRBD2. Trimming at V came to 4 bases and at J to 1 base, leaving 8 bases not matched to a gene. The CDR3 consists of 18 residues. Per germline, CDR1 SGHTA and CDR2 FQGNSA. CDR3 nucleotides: TGTGCCAGCAGCTCACAAGGGACTAGCGGGACTGGCACAGATACGCAGTATTTT. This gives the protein CASSSQGTSGTGTDTQYF.

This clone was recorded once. The CDR3 sequence is CASSLAGNSYEKLFF. Written as DNA, the CDR3 is TGCGCCAGCAGCTTGGCGGGTAATAGCTATGAAAAACTGTTTTTT. The rearrangement uses TRBV5-1 and TRBJ1-4; the D is unclear. Germline CDR1 SGHRS, CDR2 YFSETQ. This CDR3 region has 15 residues. V dropped 0 bases and J dropped 6 bases, with 12 bases sitting between them.

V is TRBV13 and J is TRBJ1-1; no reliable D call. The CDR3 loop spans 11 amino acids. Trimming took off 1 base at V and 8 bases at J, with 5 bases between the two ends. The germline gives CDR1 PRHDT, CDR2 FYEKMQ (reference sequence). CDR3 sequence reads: CASSLAEEAFF. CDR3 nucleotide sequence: TGTGCCAGCAGCTTAGCAGAAGAAGCTTTCTTT.

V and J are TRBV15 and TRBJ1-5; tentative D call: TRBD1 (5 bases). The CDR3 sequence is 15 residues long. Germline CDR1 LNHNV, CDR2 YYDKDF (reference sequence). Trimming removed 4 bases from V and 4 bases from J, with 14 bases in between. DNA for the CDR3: TGTGCCACCAGCATGGATAGGGACTCGAATCAGCCCCAGCATTTT. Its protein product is CATSMDRDSNQPQHF.

CDR3 DNA sequence: TGTGCCAGCAGCGGGCTCCAGGGGCATAACTATGGCTACACCTTC. Its translation is CASSGLQGHNYGYTF. The chain recombines TRBV11-2 with TRBJ1-2; D might be TRBD1 (6 bases). The CDR3 is made up of 15 amino acids. The ends were cut back, 5 bases at V and 1 base at J, with 14 bases in the middle. The germline V gene encodes CDR1 SGHAT and CDR2 FQNNGV.

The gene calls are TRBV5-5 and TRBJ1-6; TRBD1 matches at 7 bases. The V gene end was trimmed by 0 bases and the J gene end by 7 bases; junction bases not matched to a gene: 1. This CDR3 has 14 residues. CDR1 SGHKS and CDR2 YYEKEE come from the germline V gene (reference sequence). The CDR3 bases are TGTGCCAGCAGCTTGGGGACAGGAAATTCACCCCTCCACTTT. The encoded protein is CASSLGTGNSPLHF.

The CDR3 loop reads CASSTTSGNYNEQFF. DNA for the CDR3: TGTGCCAGCAGTACCACTAGCGGGAACTACAATGAGCAGTTCTTC. The gene calls are TRBV6-1 and TRBJ2-1, with 10 bases fitting TRBD2. The CDR3 loop spans 15 amino acids. V was clipped by 5 bases and J by 3 bases; unmatched bases: 4. Germline lookup yields CDR1 MNHNS and CDR2 SASEGT.

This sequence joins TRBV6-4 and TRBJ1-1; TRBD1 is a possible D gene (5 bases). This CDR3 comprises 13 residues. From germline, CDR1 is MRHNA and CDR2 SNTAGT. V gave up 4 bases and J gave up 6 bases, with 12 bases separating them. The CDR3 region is CASSGQGGSEAFF. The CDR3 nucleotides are TGTGCCAGCAGTGGCCAGGGAGGTTCTGAAGCTTTCTTT.

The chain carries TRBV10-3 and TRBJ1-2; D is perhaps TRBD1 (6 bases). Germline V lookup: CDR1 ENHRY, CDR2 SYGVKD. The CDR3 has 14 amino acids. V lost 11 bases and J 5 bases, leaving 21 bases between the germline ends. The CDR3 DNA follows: TGTGCCCTAAGGGACGGGATGAGGGGGTATGGCTACACCTTC. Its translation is CALRDGMRGYGYTF.

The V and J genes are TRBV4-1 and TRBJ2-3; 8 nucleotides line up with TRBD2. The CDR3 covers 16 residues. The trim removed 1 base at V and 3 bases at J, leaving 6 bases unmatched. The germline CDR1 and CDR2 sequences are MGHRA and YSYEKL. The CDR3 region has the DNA TGCGCCAGCAGCCAAGGAAGAACGGGGGGGACAGATACGCAGTATTTT. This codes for CASSQGRTGGTDTQYF.

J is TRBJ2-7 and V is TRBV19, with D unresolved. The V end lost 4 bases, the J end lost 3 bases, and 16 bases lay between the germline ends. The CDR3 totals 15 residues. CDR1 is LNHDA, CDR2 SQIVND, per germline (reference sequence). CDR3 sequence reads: CASSTVLNSGYEQYF. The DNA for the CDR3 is TGTGCCAGTAGTACCGTACTTAATAGTGGCTACGAGCAGTACTTC.